The present T cell receptor (beta chain) was sequenced within a study of T cells in Graves' hyperthyroidism and ophthalmopathy. CDR1 is MNHNS, CDR2 SASEGT, per germline. This CDR3 spans 13 amino acids. The germline V and J ends were trimmed by 10 bases and 6 bases, with 19 bases remaining between them. Authors of the study amplified TCR beta CDR3 regions from RNA transcripts. The study used the HTBI primer set for a first-round RT-PCR of the TCR CDR3. One entry per CDR3 protein results from TCRdb running MiXCR on the multiplex PCR reads. The sample records about 610,000 distinct CDR3 sequences, roughly 14% being singletons. Study observations and caveats: Blood held most thyroid clonotypes expanded above 0.001 frequency. A 13 V-J signature model discriminated ophthalmopathy versus stable hyperthyroidism. Progression to ophthalmopathy was predicted a median of roughly 6.8 months early.

Exclusion criteria comprised uncontrolled infection, other autoimmune disease, pregnancy or lactation. In this sample, this clonotype turned up once. Its antigen is unidentified. The source of this sequence is a woman in her forties with Graves' ophthalmopathy. Sequenced: blood. The chain recombines TRBV6-1 with TRBJ2-7, with D tentatively TRBD2 (5 bases). DNA for the CDR3: TGTGCCACCCAGGACTGGAAGGAGCGCGAGCAGTACTTC. Translated, it gives CATQDWKEREQYF.